The 20 T cell receptor beta chains below were found in one sample sequenced in a study of prognosis after radiotherapy for stage I lung cancer. The TCR beta CDR3 region was amplified from genomic DNA, with two rounds of multiplex PCR being used for the amplification. The use of primers specific to each TRBV and TRBJ gene characterized first-round PCR. TCRdb passed the multiplex PCR reads through MiXCR, listing each CDR3 protein once. The sample consists of roughly 23,000 distinct CDR3 sequences, more than 40% of them appearing once. The sample here was PBMCs, taken before or after stereotactic body radiation therapy (not recorded which). Source of these receptors: a donor over 45 with non-small cell lung cancer.

This clonotype was seen ten or more times. The CDR3 is CATSDRRASGANVLTF. Here the CDR3 DNA reads TGTGCCACCAGTGATCGCAGGGCCTCTGGGGCCAACGTCCTGACTTTC. This chain connects TRBV24-1 to TRBJ2-6; weak D call: TRBD1 (5 bases). There are 16 residues in the CDR3. Germline CDR1 is KGHDR and CDR2 is SFDVKD. The ends were cut back, 3 bases at V and 0 bases at J, with 8 bases in the middle.

This clonotype ranks as medium-sized (0.01 to 0.1%). This sequence joins TRBV6-2 or TRBV6-3 and TRBJ2-7, with 12 bases that match TRBD2. J was trimmed by 3 bases and V by 5 bases; bases with no gene match: 5. CDR3 length: 15 amino acids. The germline gives CDR1 MNHEY, CDR2 SVGEGT. The CDR3 region is CASSPSTSGGYEQYF. CDR3 DNA sequence: TGTGCCAGCAGTCCCTCGACTAGCGGGGGCTACGAGCAGTACTTC.

V and J are TRBV19 and TRBJ2-7, with 10 positions matching TRBD1. The length of the CDR3 is 16 residues. Germline assignment: CDR1 LNHDA and CDR2 SQIVND (reference sequence). With V trimmed by 3 bases and J by 10 bases, 15 bases remained unmatched. CDR3: CASSMTPGTGAADQYF. In DNA form, the CDR3 reads TGTGCCAGTAGTATGACACCCGGGACAGGGGCGGCCGATCAGTACTTC.

This clonotype was seen only a few times. This clone may be a read error of a much larger clone one base away. V is TRBV6-2 or TRBV6-3 and J is TRBJ2-1; 8 bases map to TRBD1. The ends lost 4 bases at V and 6 bases at J; junction bases unmatched: 5. The germline gives CDR1 MNHEY, CDR2 SVGEGT. The CDR3 contains 14 residues. CDR3 region: CASSSTGVGNEQFF. Written as DNA, the CDR3 is TGTGCCAGCAGTTCGACAGGGGTCGGCAATGAGCAGTTCTTC.

This clonotype was seen at least ten times. The CDR3 region has the DNA TGTGCCAGCACCCCGACAGGGGCGTTTGCAAATGAGCAGTTCTTC. Translation gives CASTPTGAFANEQFF. The gene calls are TRBV5-4 and TRBJ2-1; 8 bases align to TRBD1. The germline CDR1 and CDR2 sequences are SGHNT and YYREEE (reference sequence). This CDR3 has 15 amino acids. V was clipped by 6 bases and J by 7 bases; unmatched bases: 12.

This clonotype was found many times. The germline gene is not matched at one end of the junction; a read error may be the cause. V gene TRBV7-9 combines with J gene TRBJ1-4; D unresolved. CDR3 length: 8 residues. Germline values: CDR1 SEHNR, CDR2 FQNEAQ (reference sequence). Written as DNA, the CDR3 is TGTGCCAGTAGGATAAGGGTTTTT. Translation gives CASRIRVF.

About this clonotype itself: A much larger clone is a single base away; this may be a read error. This rearrangement joins TRBV5-5 to TRBJ2-7; no clear D gene. CDR1 is SGHKS and CDR2 is YYEKEE in the germline V gene (reference sequence). The CDR3 has 13 residues. CDR3 nucleotide sequence: TGTGCCAGCAGCTTATACGGGTCCTACGATCAGTACTTC. This encodes CASSLYGSYDQYF.

This clonotype was observed many times. The chain joins TRBV20-1 to TRBJ2-3; TRBD1 might be the D (6 bases). The V gene lost 5 bases and the J gene lost 4 bases, with 16 bases spanning the gap. The CDR3 sequence is 14 residues long. Looked up from germline, CDR1 is DFQATT and CDR2 is SNEGSKA (reference sequence). Here the CDR3 DNA reads TGCAGTGCTCCTCGCGCAGGGGTTGCAGATACGCAGTATTTT. Encoded protein: CSAPRAGVADTQYF.

This clonotype was seen at least ten times. Written as DNA, the CDR3 is TGTGCCAGCAGTTTCAGCGGGACAGAAGCTTTCTTT. It specifies CASSFSGTEAFF. The chain combines TRBV27 with TRBJ1-1; possibly TRBD1 for D (6 bases). V gave up 3 bases and J gave up 8 bases, with 10 bases separating them. CDR3 length equals 12 residues. Looked up from germline, CDR1 is MNHEY and CDR2 is SMNVEV (reference sequence).

This clonotype showed up many times. The V gene is TRBV27, the J gene TRBJ1-1; D is unresolved. V dropped 8 bases and J dropped 3 bases, with 13 bases sitting between them. The CDR3 sequence is 13 residues long. The germline gives CDR1 MNHEY, CDR2 SMNVEV (reference sequence). The CDR3 sequence is CASRLEGYTEAFF. Written as DNA, the CDR3 is TGTGCCAGCCGCCTGGAGGGCTACACTGAAGCTTTCTTT.

In this sample, this clonotype is medium-sized (0.01 to 0.1%). This chain uses TRBV5-1 with TRBJ1-3; a weak D match, TRBD1 (5 bases). The germline gives CDR1 SGHRS, CDR2 YFSETQ. This CDR3 contains 13 residues. The V end was cut by 5 bases, the J end by 2 bases, with 8 bases between. The CDR3 DNA reads TGCGCCAGCAGTATGGACACTGGAAACACCATATATTTT. Amino acid sequence: CASSMDTGNTIYF.

This clonotype was seen just once. The conserved closing phenylalanine or tryptophan is absent in this CDR3, likely reflecting a read error. The chain carries TRBV12-3 or TRBV12-4 and TRBJ2-5; D gene ambiguous. There are 13 residues in the CDR3. CDR3: CASSLAGLETQYS. The CDR3 coding sequence is TGTGCCAGCAGTTTAGCAGGGCTAGAGACACAGTACTCC.

In its sample, this clonotype was seen many times. The chain is built from TRBV12-3 or TRBV12-4 and TRBJ2-3, with D maybe TRBD2 (5 bases). This CDR3 contains 12 residues. V was shortened by 3 bases and J by 6 bases, with 7 bases between the two germline ends. In DNA form, the CDR3 reads TGTGCCAGCAGTTTTAGCGCCGATACGCAGTATTTT. Its protein product is CASSFSADTQYF.

The rearrangement links TRBV9 to TRBJ2-6, with D hard to call. Germline values: CDR1 SGDLS, CDR2 YYNGEE. V was pared by 0 bases and J by 1 base, with 14 bases between. CDR3 length equals 18 residues. CDR3 DNA sequence: TGTGCCAGCAGCGTAGGTAGGGTCCACCTATCTGGGGCCAACGTCCTGACTTTC. Encoded protein: CASSVGRVHLSGANVLTF.

This clonotype was observed many times. The chain joins TRBV7-8 to TRBJ2-7; D is unclear. The CDR3 consists of 12 residues. Looked up from germline, CDR1 is SGHVS and CDR2 is FQNEAQ. Trimming removed 1 base at V and 5 bases at J, with 6 bases between. The CDR3: CASSLGPHEQYF. The CDR3 DNA sequence: TGTGCCAGCAGCTTAGGGCCCCACGAGCAGTACTTC. The whole variable domain, remainder taken from reference TRBV7-8 and TRBJ2-7, is GAGVSQSPRYKVAKRGQDVALRCDPISGHVSLFWYQQALGQGPEFLTYFQNEAQLDKSGLPSDRFFAERPEGSVSTLKIQRTQQEDSAVYLCASSLGPHEQYFGPGTRLTVT.

This clonotype was found many times. The chain has TRBV6-4 and TRBJ2-3; TRBD2 matches at 11 bases. The V gene end was trimmed by 3 bases and the J gene end by 4 bases; junction bases not matched to a gene: 15. The CDR3 contains 19 residues. CDR1 is MRHNA and CDR2 is SNTAGT in the germline V gene. CDR3 sequence: CASSERLGDLAGGADTQYF. CDR3 DNA sequence: TGTGCCAGCAGTGAAAGACTGGGAGATCTAGCGGGAGGAGCAGATACGCAGTATTTT.

At least ten counts were recorded for this clonotype. The chain joins TRBV5-6 to TRBJ2-5, with D possibly being TRBD2 (5 bases). Per germline, CDR1 SGHDT and CDR2 YYEEEE. CDR3 length equals 14 residues. Trimming took 5 bases from V and 4 from J, leaving 15 bases between them. The CDR3 nucleotides are TGTGCCAGCAGTCTCCCCGGGGATCGAGAGACCCAGTACTTC. Protein sequence: CASSLPGDRETQYF.

The rearrangement joins TRBV6-1 to TRBJ1-2, with TRBD1 matching 8 bases. The CDR3 is 15 amino acids. Germline V gene data show CDR1 as MNHNS and CDR2 as SASEGT. Unmatched junction bases numbered 10, after V lost 6 bases and J lost 4 bases. CDR3 in amino acids: CASSLRQGAGYGYTF. The CDR3 DNA is TGTGCCAGCAGCCTCCGTCAGGGGGCTGGCTATGGCTACACCTTC.

This clonotype showed up many times. The chain carries TRBV5-6 and TRBJ2-3; D call uncertain. Germline lookup yields CDR1 SGHDT and CDR2 YYEEEE. Deletions cut 2 bases from V and 2 bases from J, with 6 bases between. This CDR3 has 13 amino acids. This CDR3 is CASSFGSTDTQYF. CDR3 DNA: TGTGCCAGCAGCTTCGGCTCCACAGATACGCAGTATTTT.

In its sample, this clonotype was seen many times. The rearrangement uses TRBV5-1 and TRBJ2-5; 9 bases line up with TRBD1. Germline loops: CDR1 SGHRS, CDR2 YFSETQ. Trimming cost V 5 bases and J 1 base; bases outside gene matches: 6. The CDR3 length is 15 residues. CDR3 in DNA: TGCGCCAGCAGGGAGGGACAGGGAGTCCAAGAGACCCAGTACTTC. Encoded protein: CASREGQGVQETQYF.